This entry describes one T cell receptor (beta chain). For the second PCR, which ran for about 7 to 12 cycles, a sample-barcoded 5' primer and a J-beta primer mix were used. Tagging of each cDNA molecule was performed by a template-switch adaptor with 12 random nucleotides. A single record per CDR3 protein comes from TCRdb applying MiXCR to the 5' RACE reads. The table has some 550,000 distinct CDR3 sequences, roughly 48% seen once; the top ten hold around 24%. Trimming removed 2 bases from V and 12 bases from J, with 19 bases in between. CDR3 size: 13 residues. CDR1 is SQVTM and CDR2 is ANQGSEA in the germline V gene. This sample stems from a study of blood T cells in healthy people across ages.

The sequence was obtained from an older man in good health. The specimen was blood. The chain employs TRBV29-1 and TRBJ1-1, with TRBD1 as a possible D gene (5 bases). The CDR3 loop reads CSVELVGGGESFF. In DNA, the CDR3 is TGCAGCGTTGAACTCGTCGGGGGTGGAGAGTCTTTCTTT. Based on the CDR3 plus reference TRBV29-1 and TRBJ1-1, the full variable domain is SAVISQKPSRDICQRGTSLTIQCQVDSQVTMMFWYRQQPGQSLTLIATANQGSEATYESGFVIDKFPISRPNLTFSTLTVSNMSPEDSSIYLCSVELVGGGESFFGQGTRLTVV.